The clone carrying this T cell receptor beta chain has only one observation. Antigen unknown. The protocol was immunoSEQ multiplex PCR, while the TCRdb copy is restricted to in-frame clones and leaves out a portion. The table has approximately 61,000 clones, roughly nine tenths seen once. The data were obtained in a study of PD-1 blockade in classical Hodgkin lymphoma. All patients experienced relapse after autologous stem cell transplantation, and brentuximab vedotin exposure was variable. Points from the study as a whole: Patients starting nivolumab less than 1 year after ASCT had lower diversity and were excluded from later analyses.

The germline CDR1 and CDR2 sequences are SEHNR and FQNEAQ (reference sequence). The germline V and J ends were trimmed by 6 bases and 4 bases, with 10 bases remaining between them. The CDR3 length is 14 residues. Sequenced here: peripheral blood mononuclear cells (PBMCs), sampled at baseline. The origin of this receptor is a human donor with classical Hodgkin lymphoma. The chain couples TRBV7-9 to TRBJ2-6, with D hard to call. Here the CDR3 reads CASSRSLGANVLTF. As DNA, the CDR3 is TGTGCCAGCAGTCGGTCCCTAGGGGCCAACGTCCTGACTTTC.